Detailed here is one T cell receptor (beta chain). Its antigen is not identified. The data were obtained in a study of CD8+CD57+ T cells in acquired aplastic anemia. Study overall: DNA from sorted CD4+ and CD8+ cells averaged roughly 3.4 ug.

Those patients picked for sequencing had displayed CD8+CD57+ cell expansion on flow cytometry. The CDR3 loop spans 13 amino acids. The V end lost 4 bases, the J end lost 7 bases, and 11 bases lay between the germline ends. Looked up from germline, CDR1 is WSHSY and CDR2 is SAAADI. Study results and caveats: Sharing between patients and controls was observed for twenty-nine CD8+ CDR3 sequences.

Researchers used genomic DNA as the template to profile TCR beta VDJ and CDR3. TCRdb re-called the reads through MiXCR, storing one row per CDR3 protein. Of approximately 190,000 distinct CDR3 sequences listed, less than 60% are singletons. Sample: sorted CD4+, CD8+, or CD8+CD57+ T cells (not recorded which) from PBMCs. V usage is TRBV10-2 and J usage is TRBJ1-5; possibly TRBD1 for D (6 bases). This clonotype was sampled from a human donor with aplastic anemia. CDR3: CASSVGGGQPQHF. CDR3 DNA: TGCGCCAGCAGTGTGGGGGGCGGGCAGCCCCAGCATTTT.